A single sample is the source of the 14 T cell receptor beta chains below, sequenced in a study of CD8+CD57+ T cells in acquired aplastic anemia. Using genomic DNA as the template, TCR beta VDJ and CDR3 profiling was carried out. TCRdb independently ran MiXCR on the reads; one entry per CDR3 protein. The data contain 40,000 to 45,000 distinct CDR3 sequences, 68% of them singletons. Sequencing used sorted CD4+, CD8+, or CD8+CD57+ T cells (not recorded which) from PBMCs. The receptors here all came from a human donor in good health, serving as a control.

The chain joins TRBV29-1 to TRBJ1-1; 7 bases align to TRBD1. The CDR3 has 13 amino acids. Germline trimming cut 6 bases from V and 1 base from J; bases unmatched to any gene: 5. The germline V gene encodes CDR1 SQVTM and CDR2 ANQGSEA. CDR3 amino acids: CSVGNRGNTEAFF. The CDR3 nucleotides read TGCAGCGTGGGAAACAGGGGGAACACTGAAGCTTTCTTT.

This chain connects TRBV27 to TRBJ2-7; D may be TRBD1 or TRBD2 (7 bases each). The length of the CDR3 is 15 residues. Germline V gene lookup returns CDR1 MNHEY and CDR2 SMNVEV (reference sequence). Trimming cost V 6 bases and J 4 bases, with 19 bases left between them. The CDR3 sequence: CASRSARGGFYEQYF. The CDR3 coding sequence is TGTGCCAGCAGGTCCGCCAGGGGGGGGTTTTACGAGCAGTACTTC.

This rearrangement joins TRBV7-9 to TRBJ1-1; D is possibly TRBD1 (5 bases). CDR3 length equals 13 residues. Trimming stripped 2 bases from V and 3 bases from J, with 7 bases between. Germline lookup yields CDR1 SEHNR and CDR2 FQNEAQ (reference sequence). The CDR3: CASSLPGDTEAFF. CDR3 bases: TGTGCCAGCAGCTTACCGGGGGACACTGAAGCTTTCTTT.

This clonotype was observed many times. This chain links TRBV11-3 with TRBJ2-7, with 12 bases identical to TRBD1. J was trimmed by 2 bases and V by 3 bases; bases with no gene match: 2. This CDR3 spans 15 amino acids. Looked up from germline, CDR1 is SGHNT and CDR2 is YENEEA. The CDR3 region has the DNA TGTGCCAGCAGCTTGGGACAGGGGGCCCCCTACGAGCAGTACTTC. Its protein product is CASSLGQGAPYEQYF.

By sample fraction, this clonotype is medium-sized (0.01 to 0.1%). The chain carries TRBV6-4 and TRBJ1-6, with D maybe TRBD1 (5 bases). Germline V gene sequence: CDR1 MRHNA, CDR2 SNTAGT. CDR3 length: 14 amino acids. V was shortened by 4 bases and J by 7 bases, with 11 bases between the two germline ends. The CDR3 DNA follows: TGTGCCAGCAGTGCTTCAGGGTTGAATTCACCCCTCCACTTT. Residues: CASSASGLNSPLHF.

This rearrangement joins TRBV19 to TRBJ2-7, with D possibly matching TRBD2 (7 bases). The V gene lost 4 bases and the J gene lost 3 bases, with 13 bases spanning the gap. Germline V gives CDR1 LNHDA, CDR2 SQIVND (reference sequence). The CDR3 spans 14 residues. CDR3 loop: CASSTGQRDYEQYF. The CDR3 DNA reads as TGTGCCAGTAGTACCGGACAGCGGGACTACGAGCAGTACTTC.

The rearrangement uses TRBV24-1 and TRBJ1-6; D unclear. Between the trimmed V and J ends, which lost 4 bases and 6 bases, there was a span of 6 bases. The CDR3 totals 13 residues. CDR1 is KGHDR and CDR2 is SFDVKD in the germline V gene. The CDR3 loop reads CATSEAVNSPLHF. CDR3 in DNA: TGTGCCACCAGTGAGGCCGTTAATTCACCCCTCCACTTT.

This chain uses TRBV15 with TRBJ1-4, with D unresolved. Germline-derived CDR1 and CDR2 are LNHNV and YYDKDF (reference sequence). Between the trimmed V and J ends, which lost 2 bases and 6 bases, there was a span of 10 bases. The CDR3 totals 14 residues. In DNA form, the CDR3 reads TGTGCCACCAGCAGAAGGGTGGGAGATGAAAAACTGTTTTTT. Translation gives CATSRRVGDEKLFF. The entire variable domain, with the rest obtained from reference TRBV15 and TRBJ1-4, is as follows: DAMVIQNPRYQVTQFGKPVTLSCSQTLNHNVMYWYQQKSSQAPKLLFHYYDKDFNNEADTPDNFQSRRPNTSFCFLDIRSPGLGDTAMYLCATSRRVGDEKLFFGSGTQLSVL.

This clonotype is medium-sized. The CDR3: CASSSRGSPLHF. As DNA, the CDR3 is TGTGCCAGCAGCTCCAGGGGTTCACCCCTCCACTTT. This rearrangement joins TRBV7-9 to TRBJ1-6; D is perhaps TRBD1 (6 bases). The length of the CDR3 is 12 residues. The V end lost 4 bases, the J end lost 9 bases, and 7 bases lay between the germline ends. Germline CDR1 and CDR2: SEHNR and FQNEAQ (reference sequence).

This chain uses TRBV19 with TRBJ1-2; D remains unclear. Germline CDR1 is LNHDA and CDR2 is SQIVND (reference sequence). The CDR3 sequence is 15 residues long. Between the trimmed V and J ends, which lost 2 bases and 8 bases, there was a span of 18 bases. The CDR3 protein is CASSINPTVRLGYTF. CDR3 nucleotides: TGTGCCAGTAGTATAAATCCGACCGTAAGATTAGGCTACACCTTC.

In its sample, this clonotype is medium-sized (0.01 to 0.1%). The chain joins TRBV19 to TRBJ1-5; possibly TRBD1 for D (6 bases). Germline CDR1 reads LNHDA; CDR2 reads SQIVND (reference sequence). The CDR3 consists of 15 residues. V lost 6 bases to trimming and J lost 3 bases, with 15 bases between them. CDR3 sequence (DNA): TGTGCCAGTAGATGGGGGGCACAGGACAATCAGCCCCAGCATTTT. This translates into CASRWGAQDNQPQHF.

V and J are TRBV4-1 and TRBJ1-1; TRBD1 aligns across 7 bases. V lost 8 bases, J lost 0 bases, and 12 bases stayed unmatched. Germline CDR1 reads MGHRA; CDR2 reads YSYEKL. The CDR3 runs to 16 residues. The CDR3 DNA sequence: TGCGCCAGCGGCGGTACCAATGGGACAGTGAACACTGAAGCTTTCTTT. Protein product: CASGGTNGTVNTEAFF.

The V call is TRBV9, the J call TRBJ2-1, with D possibly being TRBD1 or TRBD2 (5 bases each). CDR3 length: 15 residues. The germline V gene has CDR1 SGDLS and CDR2 YYNGEE. V was cut by 0 bases and J by 6 bases, with 13 bases left in between. The CDR3 region has the DNA TGTGCCAGCAGCGTAGAAACGGGGACCAGCAATGAGCAGTTCTTC. Its translation is CASSVETGTSNEQFF.

The chain couples TRBV19 to TRBJ2-7; D might be TRBD2 (5 bases). The V gene lost 1 base and the J gene lost 6 bases, with 10 bases spanning the gap. Germline V lookup: CDR1 LNHDA, CDR2 SQIVND (reference sequence). This CDR3 is 13 amino acids long. In nucleotides, the CDR3 is TGTGCCAGTAGTATAGGTGCGGGTGGCGAGCAGTACTTC. Translation: CASSIGAGGEQYF.